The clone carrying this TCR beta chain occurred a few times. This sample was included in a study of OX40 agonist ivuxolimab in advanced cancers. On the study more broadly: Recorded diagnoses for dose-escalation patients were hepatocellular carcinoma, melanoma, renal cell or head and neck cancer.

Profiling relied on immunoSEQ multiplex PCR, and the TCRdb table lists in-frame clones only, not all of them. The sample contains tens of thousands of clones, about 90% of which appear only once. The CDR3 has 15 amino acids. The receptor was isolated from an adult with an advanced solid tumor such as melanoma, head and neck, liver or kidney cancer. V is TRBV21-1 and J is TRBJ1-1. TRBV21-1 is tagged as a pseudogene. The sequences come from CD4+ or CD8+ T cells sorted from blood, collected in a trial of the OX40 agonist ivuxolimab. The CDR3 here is CASSKGGGSNTEAFF. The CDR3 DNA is TGTGCCAGCAGCAAAGGCGGGGGTTCGAACACTGAAGCTTTCTTT.